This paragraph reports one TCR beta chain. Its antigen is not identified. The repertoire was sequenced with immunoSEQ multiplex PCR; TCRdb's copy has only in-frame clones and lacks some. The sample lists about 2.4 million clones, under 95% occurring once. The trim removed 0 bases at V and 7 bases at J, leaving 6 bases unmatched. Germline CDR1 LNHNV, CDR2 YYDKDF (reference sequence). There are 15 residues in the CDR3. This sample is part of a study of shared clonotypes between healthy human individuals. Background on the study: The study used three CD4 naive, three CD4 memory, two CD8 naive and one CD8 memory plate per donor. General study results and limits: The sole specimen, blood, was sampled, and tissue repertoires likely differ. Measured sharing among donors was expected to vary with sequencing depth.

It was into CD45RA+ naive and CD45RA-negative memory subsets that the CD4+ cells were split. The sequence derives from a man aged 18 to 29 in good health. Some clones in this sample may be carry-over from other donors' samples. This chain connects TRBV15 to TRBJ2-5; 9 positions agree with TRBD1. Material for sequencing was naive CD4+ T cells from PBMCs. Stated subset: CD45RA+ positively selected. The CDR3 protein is CATSRDTGQGGTQYF. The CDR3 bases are TGTGCCACCAGCAGAGATACGGGACAGGGAGGGACCCAGTACTTC.